The 14 T cell receptor beta chains presented below share a single source sample, sequenced in a study of T cells in women clearing cervical HPV infection. TCRdb's copy holds only in-frame clones and misses some; the assay was immunoSEQ multiplex PCR. The clone table shows roughly 48,000 clones, with the ten largest holding roughly 1.5%. The material sequenced was blood buffy coat. Every receptor here comes from a woman between 18 and 70 years old with a cervical HPV16 infection that either progressed to CIN3+ or cleared (not recorded which).

CDR3 sequence reads: CASSSRQTYTEAFF. The sequenced CDR3 bases are TGTGCCAGCAGCTCCAGACAGACTTACACTGAA. The chain uses TRBV11-2 and TRBJ1-1, with D perhaps matching TRBD1 (5 bases). Read sequence stops 3 residues before the CDR3 end, and the germline J gene provides the missing end. In germline, CDR1 is SGHAT, CDR2 FQNNGV. This CDR3 spans 14 amino acids. V was pared by 4 bases and J by 3 bases, with 12 bases between.

Partial CDR3 DNA: TGCAGTGCTCCCCAAAGCGGCGGGAGGGTCTACGAG. Its translation: CSAPQSGGRVYE. The whole CDR3 reads CSAPQSGGRVYEQYF. The chain links TRBV20-1 to TRBJ2-7, with 9 bases fitting TRBD2. Sequencing ends 3 residues short of the CDR3 end; the germline J gene provides the rest. Trimming took 5 bases from V and 3 from J; bases not matched to a gene: 11. From germline, CDR1 is DFQATT and CDR2 SNEGSKA (reference sequence). The CDR3 runs 15 residues.

A note on this clone: The read terminates 3 residues before the CDR3 end, so the remaining end is supplied by the germline J gene. J is TRBJ2-3 and V is TRBV14; 9 positions match TRBD2. Looked up from germline, CDR1 is SGHDN and CDR2 is FVKESK. With V trimmed by 2 bases and J by 3 bases, 6 bases remained unmatched. There are 16 residues in the CDR3. CDR3 amino acids: CASSQIAGARTDTQYF. CDR3 bases read: TGTGCCAGCAGCCAAATAGCGGGGGCAAGAACAGATACG.

Points on this clone: Read coverage stops 3 residues before the CDR3 terminus; the germline J gene supplies the remainder. The V and J genes are TRBV6-2 or TRBV6-3 and TRBJ2-7; D unclear. The germline CDR1 and CDR2 sequences are MNHEY and SVGEGT. Trimming shortened V by 7 bases and J by 1 base, and 11 bases separated the two germline ends. There are 13 residues in the CDR3. Partial CDR3 DNA: TGTGCCAGCAAAATAGGGTTGTCCTACGAG. Translating it yields CASKIGLSYE. The complete CDR3 protein is CASKIGLSYEQYF.

As to this clone: Coverage ceases 3 residues before the CDR3 finishes, and the germline J gene fills in the end. The chain carries TRBV28 and TRBJ1-2, with D maybe TRBD1 (6 bases). Germline-derived CDR1 and CDR2 are MDHEN and SYDVKM. This CDR3 comprises 17 residues. V shed 7 bases and J shed 3 bases, with 24 bases lying between them. The CDR3 reads CASIAGAIPPGYYGYTF. CDR3 bases read: TGTGCCAGCATAGCGGGGGCCATACCACCGGGATACTATGGC.

As concerns this clone: The read terminates 3 residues ahead of where the CDR3 ends, so the germline J gene completes it. The chain couples TRBV5-1 to TRBJ2-1; 11 positions agree with TRBD1. V shed 2 bases, J shed 6 bases, and the junction held 13 bases outside the gene matches. This CDR3 contains 18 residues. Germline loops: CDR1 SGHRS, CDR2 YFSETQ. The sequenced CDR3 bases are TGCGCCAGCAGCTTAGTCCCGGGACAGGGGGAGGGGAGCAATGAG. Translating it yields CASSLVPGQGEGSNE. The entire CDR3 protein reads CASSLVPGQGEGSNEQFF.

About this clone: The CDR3 goes on 3 residues after the read ends, and that part is filled in from the germline J gene. The genes are TRBV12-3 or TRBV12-4 and TRBJ2-3; 9 nucleotides agree with TRBD1. The CDR3 sequence is 14 residues long. V lost 3 bases to trimming and J lost 5 bases; unmatched junction nucleotides: 3. The CDR3 protein is CASSLGQGRDTQYF. The part of the CDR3 DNA that was read is TGTGCCAGCAGTTTGGGACAGGGTCGAGATACG.

As concerns this clone: The read terminates 3 residues before the CDR3 end, so the remaining end is supplied by the germline J gene. The chain is built from TRBV11-3 and TRBJ1-1; TRBD1 matches at 7 bases. The J segment lost 6 bases and the V segment lost 5 bases, leaving 6 bases of the junction unmatched. The CDR3 spans 13 residues. The germline V gene has CDR1 SGHNT and CDR2 YENEEA. The sequenced part of the CDR3 DNA is TGTGCCAGCAGCAGAGGGGACAGTCCTGAA. It translates to CASSRGDSPE. The full CDR3 reads CASSRGDSPEAFF. The variable domain in full, completed from reference TRBV11-3 and TRBJ1-1, reads EAGVVQSPRYKIIEKKQPVAFWCNPISGHNTLYWYLQNLGQGPELLIRYENEEAVDDSQLPKDRFSAERLKGVDSTLKIQPAELGDSAVYLCASSRGDSPEAFFGQGTRLTVV.

Details on this clone: The read ends 3 residues before the CDR3 terminus; that terminus is restored from the germline J gene. V gene TRBV7-6 combines with J gene TRBJ1-3; D remains unclear. CDR1 and CDR2 (germline): SGHVS, FNYEAQ. Between the trimmed V and J ends, which lost 5 bases and 1 base, there was a span of 12 bases. The CDR3 covers 15 residues. The sequenced part of the CDR3 DNA is TGTGCCAGCAGCCCGGCGGCGTTATCTGGAAACACC. Translation: CASSPAALSGNT. The whole CDR3 region reads CASSPAALSGNTIYF.

As regards this clone: The read ends 3 residues before the CDR3 terminus; that terminus is restored from the germline J gene. V is TRBV19 and J is TRBJ1-2, with TRBD1 as a possible D gene (5 bases). The CDR3 consists of 13 residues. Germline V gene sequence: CDR1 LNHDA, CDR2 SQIVND (reference sequence). This CDR3 reads CASSTAGRSGYTF. The covered CDR3 bases are TGTGCCAGTAGTACGGCAGGGAGGTCGGGC.

Notes on this clone: Read coverage stops 3 residues before the CDR3 terminus; the germline J gene supplies the remainder. V is TRBV20-1 and J is TRBJ2-3; tentatively, D is TRBD1 (5 bases). CDR1 is DFQATT and CDR2 is SNEGSKA in the germline V gene (reference sequence). The CDR3 has 19 residues. V was clipped by 6 bases and J by 1 base, with 29 bases between them. The CDR3 bases that were read are TGCAGTGCGCAGGGTATGGGGCCGCCCTCATCGATAGGCACAGATACG. This translates into CSAQGMGPPSSIGTDT. From start to end, the CDR3 is CSAQGMGPPSSIGTDTQYF.

Notes on this clone: The read ends 3 residues early relative to the CDR3; the germline J gene fills the gap. This sequence joins TRBV6-2 or TRBV6-3 and TRBJ2-7, with D perhaps TRBD1 (6 bases). Germline CDR1 is MNHEY and CDR2 is SVGEGT. Trimming left V 8 bases short and J 2 bases short, with 16 bases between. This CDR3 is 14 amino acids long. The chain's CDR3 is CASGKQWGPYEQYF. Incomplete CDR3 DNA: TGTGCCAGCGGAAAGCAGTGGGGGCCCTACGAG.

Details on this clone: From the germline J gene comes the end of the CDR3, since the read stops 3 residues before it. The V and J genes are TRBV2 and TRBJ1-6, with no clear D. The CDR3 sequence is 13 residues long. Trimming stripped 11 bases from V and 5 bases from J, with 13 bases between. Germline loops: CDR1 SNHLY, CDR2 FYNNEI. CDR3 amino acids: CASHDTDNSPLHF. Partial CDR3 DNA: TGTGCCTCCCACGACACGGATAATTCACCC.

A word on this clone: The read terminates 3 residues ahead of where the CDR3 ends, so the germline J gene completes it. This chain links TRBV7-3 with TRBJ2-1; the match to TRBD2 covers 11 bases. V shed 1 base, J shed 4 bases, and the junction held 3 bases outside the gene matches. From germline, CDR1 is SGHTA and CDR2 FQGTGA. The CDR3 extends over 16 amino acids. CDR3 bases read: TGTGCCAGCAGCTTAAGCGGGACTAGCGGTTACAATGAG. It translates to CASSLSGTSGYNE. The CDR3 in full is CASSLSGTSGYNEQFF.